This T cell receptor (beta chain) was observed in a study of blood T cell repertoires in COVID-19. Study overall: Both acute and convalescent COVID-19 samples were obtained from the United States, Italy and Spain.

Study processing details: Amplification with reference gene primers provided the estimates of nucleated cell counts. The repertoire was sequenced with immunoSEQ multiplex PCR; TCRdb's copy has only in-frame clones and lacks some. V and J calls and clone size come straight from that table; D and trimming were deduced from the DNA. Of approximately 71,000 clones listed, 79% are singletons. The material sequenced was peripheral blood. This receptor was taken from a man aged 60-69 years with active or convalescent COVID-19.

CDR3 protein: CAISESGQENSPLHF. In nucleotides, the CDR3 is TGTGCCATCAGTGAGTCAGGACAGGAGAATTCACCCCTCCACTTT. The J gene is TRBJ1-6, the V gene TRBV10-3; 7 nucleotides match TRBD1. With 0 bases clipped from V and 7 bases from J, the junction kept 3 bases outside the gene matches. This CDR3 comprises 15 residues. Germline assignment: CDR1 ENHRY and CDR2 SYGVKD.